The next 30 T cell receptor beta chains were all read from a single sample in a study of T cell repertoires in cytomegalovirus infection. These receptors have no identified antigens. Each CDR3 protein is one row after TCRdb ran MiXCR on the reads. Here the sample spans 380,000 or so distinct CDR3 sequences, approximately 35% being singletons. The sample was cultured PBMCs, taken from culture after CMV antigen stimulation. These receptors originate from a human donor in good health (CMV status not recorded). Some clones in this sample may be carry-over from other donors' samples.

This chain joins TRBV2 and TRBJ2-2; 10 bases match TRBD1. Germline V gene lookup returns CDR1 SNHLY and CDR2 FYNNEI. CDR3 size: 14 residues. J gave up 3 bases and V 8 bases, and 3 bases lay outside the gene matches. CDR3 in DNA: TGTGCCAGCGGACAGGGGGATGACACCGGGGAGCTGTTTTTT. Its translation is CASGQGDDTGELFF.

This clonotype was seen a handful of times. J is TRBJ2-3 and V is TRBV6-1; TRBD2 aligns across 8 bases. CDR3 length: 15 residues. With 8 bases clipped from V and 4 bases from J, the junction kept 11 bases outside the gene matches. The V gene's germline CDR1 is MNHNS and CDR2 SASEGT. In nucleotides, the CDR3 is TGTGCCAGCTCAAACATTCCGGGAGGGGCAGATACGCAGTATTTT. The encoded protein is CASSNIPGGADTQYF.

This clonotype was counted a few times. The genes are TRBV15 and TRBJ2-5, with a weak D call TRBD2 (6 bases). CDR3 length: 16 residues. Germline lookup yields CDR1 LNHNV and CDR2 YYDKDF (reference sequence). V shed 0 bases and J shed 5 bases, with 16 bases lying between them. This CDR3 is CATSRDVSGGVETQYF. The CDR3 DNA is TGTGCCACCAGCAGAGATGTAAGCGGAGGGGTCGAGACCCAGTACTTC.

The chain recombines TRBV12-3 or TRBV12-4 with TRBJ2-1; D is undetermined. The CDR3 loop spans 12 amino acids. Trimming left V 3 bases short and J 8 bases short, with 8 bases between. The CDR3 region is CASSFRGDEQFF. The DNA for the CDR3 is TGTGCCAGCAGTTTCAGAGGAGATGAGCAGTTCTTC.

The chain combines TRBV19 with TRBJ1-6; D perhaps matches TRBD1 (5 bases). The CDR3 has 14 residues. Germline CDR1 is LNHDA and CDR2 is SQIVND (reference sequence). Trimming removed 6 bases from V and 6 bases from J, with 12 bases in between. The CDR3 sequence is CASSSGGGNSPLHF. The CDR3 nucleotides read TGTGCCAGTAGCTCCGGCGGGGGTAATTCACCCCTCCACTTT.

This clonotype was seen repeatedly, ten times or more. This chain connects TRBV2 to TRBJ2-7; 7 bases fit TRBD1. The germline V gene encodes CDR1 SNHLY and CDR2 FYNNEI. The CDR3 has 13 residues. V lost 6 bases and J lost 3; bases outside the gene matches: 5. This CDR3 is CASRRTGNYEQYV. The CDR3 coding sequence is TGTGCCAGCAGACGGACAGGTAACTACGAGCAGTACGTC.

This clonotype was counted at least ten times. The V and J genes are TRBV7-3 and TRBJ2-1; 14 bases are shared with TRBD2. Germline V gene data show CDR1 as SGHTA and CDR2 as FQGTGA. The CDR3 is made up of 17 amino acids. The J segment lost 8 bases and the V segment lost 2 bases, leaving 8 bases of the junction unmatched. The DNA of the CDR3 is TGTGCCAGCAGCTTAGGACTAGCGGGAGGCTGGGACGATGAGCAGTTCTTC. Its protein product is CASSLGLAGGWDDEQFF.

The genes are TRBV4-1 and TRBJ2-5, with TRBD2 matching 8 bases. CDR3 length: 17 residues. CDR1 MGHRA and CDR2 YSYEKL come from the germline V gene. V gave up 0 bases and J gave up 3 bases; unmatched junction bases: 9. CDR3 coding DNA: TGCGCCAGCAGCCAAGAAGGTGCAGAAGCGGGAGAAGAGACCCAGTACTTC. The encoded protein is CASSQEGAEAGEETQYF.

This clonotype was counted at least ten times. The V gene is TRBV7-2, the J gene TRBJ2-3, with a possible D match to TRBD1 (5 bases). Germline CDR1 and CDR2: SGHTA and FQGNSA. V lost 5 bases to trimming and J lost 1 base, with 10 bases between them. The CDR3 sequence is 14 residues long. The CDR3 coding sequence is TGTGCCAGCAGCCGTCAAGGGGGCACAGATACGCAGTATTTT. Residues: CASSRQGGTDTQYF.

In its sample, this clonotype was seen a few times. The chain employs TRBV7-6 and TRBJ1-5, with D possibly being TRBD1 (5 bases). Germline V gene data show CDR1 as SGHVS and CDR2 as FNYEAQ. The CDR3 is 15 amino acids. V lost 1 base and J 6 bases, leaving 13 bases between the germline ends. The CDR3 here is CASSLGAGKGQPQHF. CDR3 nucleotide sequence: TGTGCCAGCAGCTTAGGGGCAGGGAAGGGTCAGCCCCAGCATTTT.

The gene calls are TRBV5-4 and TRBJ2-7; 8 bases are shared with TRBD2. The CDR3 is made up of 14 amino acids. Germline CDR1 reads SGHNT; CDR2 reads YYREEE (reference sequence). V lost 0 bases and J lost 9; bases outside the gene matches: 8. CDR3 sequence: CASSLDSGSLPQYV. DNA of the CDR3: TGTGCCAGCAGCTTGGACAGCGGGAGTCTCCCGCAGTACGTC.

The J gene is TRBJ1-4, the V gene TRBV29-1, with 9 bases that match TRBD1. This CDR3 has 14 amino acids. Germline V gene lookup returns CDR1 SQVTM and CDR2 ANQGSEA. V shed 6 bases and J 0 bases; nucleotides not matched to a gene: 2. The CDR3 coding sequence is TGCAGCGTCGGACAGGGGTCAACTAATGAAAAACTGTTTTTT. This codes for CSVGQGSTNEKLFF.

CDR3 amino acids: CASSPDTGETQYF. The CDR3, as DNA: TGCGCCAGCAGCCCGGACACTGGGGAGACCCAGTACTTC. The J gene is TRBJ2-5, the V gene TRBV4-1; possibly TRBD1 for D (5 bases). This CDR3 has 13 residues. Germline-derived CDR1 and CDR2 are MGHRA and YSYEKL. V was pared by 4 bases and J by 5 bases, with 11 bases between.

The rearrangement uses TRBV19 and TRBJ2-6, with 7 bases identical to TRBD1. CDR1 is LNHDA and CDR2 is SQIVND in the germline V gene (reference sequence). The J segment lost 2 bases and the V segment lost 3 bases, leaving 10 bases of the junction unmatched. The CDR3 contains 18 residues. The CDR3: CASSIIDRALTGANVLTF. CDR3 sequence (DNA): TGTGCCAGTAGTATCATCGACAGGGCCTTGACTGGGGCCAACGTCCTGACTTTC.

This clonotype has only a few counts. The rearrangement uses TRBV7-2 and TRBJ2-7, with a tentative D call TRBD1 (5 bases). The CDR3 runs 12 residues. V was trimmed by 1 base and J by 7 bases, leaving 8 bases between them. Germline CDR1 reads SGHTA; CDR2 reads FQGNSA. The CDR3 nucleotides read TGTGCCAGCAGCTTAGGCCCAGGGGAGCAGTACTTC. Protein: CASSLGPGEQYF.

The chain couples TRBV30 to TRBJ1-4, with D possibly TRBD1 on 6 matching bases. V was cut by 4 bases and J by 10 bases, with 13 bases left in between. Germline CDR1 reads GTSNPN; CDR2 reads SVGIG (reference sequence). The CDR3 is 12 amino acids. The CDR3 here is CAWTGLGGKLFF. CDR3 nucleotide sequence: TGTGCCTGGACAGGGCTAGGGGGAAAACTGTTTTTT.

The V call is TRBV20-1, the J call TRBJ2-1, with 9 bases aligning to TRBD2. V dropped 6 bases and J dropped 4; count of bases not matched to a gene: 7. CDR3 length: 14 amino acids. The germline gives CDR1 DFQATT, CDR2 SNEGSKA (reference sequence). DNA of the CDR3: TGCAGTGCGCCTAGACTAGCGGAATACAATGAGCAGTTCTTC. It yields the protein CSAPRLAEYNEQFF.

This chain connects TRBV20-1 to TRBJ2-5; 9 bases fit TRBD1. Trimming removed 5 bases from V and 1 base from J; junction bases left unmatched: 11. Germline V gives CDR1 DFQATT, CDR2 SNEGSKA (reference sequence). The CDR3 has 16 amino acids. CDR3 in DNA: TGCAGTGCTTGGCCCATACAGGGGGCCTTCCAAGAGACCCAGTACTTC. Translating gives CSAWPIQGAFQETQYF.

This chain uses TRBV12-3 or TRBV12-4 with TRBJ1-5; D gene uncertain. The V end lost 5 bases, the J end lost 11 bases, and 13 bases lay between the germline ends. CDR3 length: 12 amino acids. CDR3 amino acids: CASSRSPAAQHF. CDR3 DNA: TGTGCCAGCAGTCGGTCCCCCGCAGCCCAGCATTTT.

The rearrangement joins TRBV29-1 to TRBJ1-2; D uncertain. This CDR3 region has 12 residues. Germline CDR1 is SQVTM and CDR2 is ANQGSEA. V gave up 3 bases and J gave up 2 bases, with 7 bases separating them. CDR3: CSVDGRNYGYTF. As DNA, the CDR3 is TGCAGCGTTGACGGCAGGAACTATGGCTACACCTTC.

This clonotype was recorded a few times. The CDR3 is CASSQGPGGAPYEQYF. Written as DNA, the CDR3 is TGCGCCAGCAGCCAAGGTCCCGGGGGTGCGCCCTACGAGCAGTACTTC. The gene calls are TRBV4-1 and TRBJ2-7; tentative D call: TRBD2 (6 bases). Germline V gene sequence: CDR1 MGHRA, CDR2 YSYEKL. Trimming removed 1 base from V and 2 bases from J, with 15 bases in between. The CDR3 contains 16 residues.

This clonotype was observed a handful of times. V usage is TRBV20-1 and J usage is TRBJ1-2, with TRBD1 identical over 8 bases. Trimming removed 5 bases from V and 1 base from J; junction bases left unmatched: 3. Germline V gene sequence: CDR1 DFQATT, CDR2 SNEGSKA (reference sequence). The CDR3 is made up of 13 amino acids. The DNA of the CDR3 is TGCAGTGCTTCAACAGGGGGTAACTATGGCTACACCTTC. This translates into CSASTGGNYGYTF.

The chain joins TRBV10-3 to TRBJ1-1; no clear D gene. V was shortened by 8 bases and J by 3 bases, with 10 bases between the two germline ends. The CDR3 is 12 residues long. CDR1 is ENHRY, CDR2 SYGVKD, per germline. CDR3 sequence reads: CAIGVSDTEAFF. In nucleotides, the CDR3 is TGTGCCATCGGAGTCTCGGACACTGAAGCTTTCTTT.

This rearrangement joins TRBV6-2 or TRBV6-3 to TRBJ1-5; D gene unclear. Germline loops: CDR1 MNHEY, CDR2 SVGEGT. The CDR3 consists of 14 residues. Trimming pared 6 bases from V and 2 bases from J, leaving 11 bases between. The CDR3 is CASSQTDGNQPQHF. DNA of the CDR3: TGTGCCAGCAGCCAGACGGACGGCAATCAGCCCCAGCATTTT.

This clonotype was counted between two and nine times. The chain recombines TRBV7-2 with TRBJ2-1; D gene ambiguous. Germline CDR1 and CDR2: SGHTA and FQGNSA. With 8 bases removed from V and 7 bases from J, the gap between germline ends came to 12 bases. This CDR3 is 12 amino acids long. The CDR3 protein is CASGYLRNEQFF. DNA for the CDR3: TGTGCCAGCGGATATCTTAGGAATGAGCAGTTCTTC.

This sequence joins TRBV6-6 and TRBJ2-3, with 11 bases identical to TRBD2. CDR3 length equals 15 residues. From germline, CDR1 is MNHNY and CDR2 SVGAGI (reference sequence). V shed 6 bases and J 2 bases; nucleotides not matched to a gene: 4. CDR3 nucleotide sequence: TGTGCCAGCAGACCGACTAGCGGGACCACAGATACGCAGTATTTT. It translates to CASRPTSGTTDTQYF.

The genes are TRBV7-2 and TRBJ1-1, with 7 bases that match TRBD1. There are 17 residues in the CDR3. Germline CDR1 and CDR2: SGHTA and FQGNSA. The trim removed 3 bases at V and 5 bases at J, leaving 15 bases unmatched. The CDR3 region has the DNA TGTGCCAGCAGCTTCCGACAGGGCGTAAGGGAGGGTACTGAAGCTTTCTTT. It encodes CASSFRQGVREGTEAFF.

The chain has TRBV20-1 and TRBJ2-1; TRBD1 or TRBD2 may be the D gene (5 bases each). Germline CDR1 DFQATT, CDR2 SNEGSKA (reference sequence). Trimming pared 3 bases from V and 1 base from J, leaving 13 bases between. The CDR3 is 15 residues long. The CDR3 spells CSASIRDLSYNEQFF. Here the CDR3 DNA reads TGCAGTGCTAGTATCAGGGACCTATCCTACAATGAGCAGTTCTTC.

This chain joins TRBV6-2 or TRBV6-3 and TRBJ2-7; 9 nucleotides agree with TRBD1. The CDR3 totals 14 residues. Losses at the gene ends were 6 bases for V and 4 bases for J; bases not matched to a gene: 7. CDR1 and CDR2 from the germline V gene are MNHEY and SVGEGT. In DNA, the CDR3 is TGTGCCAGCAGACCCGGACAGGGGAGGTACGAGCAGTACGTC. Its protein product is CASRPGQGRYEQYV.

This clonotype was counted once. The chain couples TRBV29-1 to TRBJ1-2; a weak D match, TRBD1 (5 bases). Trimming stripped 7 bases from V and 5 bases from J, with 20 bases between. There are 14 residues in the CDR3. The germline V gene has CDR1 SQVTM and CDR2 ANQGSEA. Here the CDR3 DNA reads TGCAGCGCCTTTGCCCCTGACAGAGCTTATGGCTACACCTTC. Its translation: CSAFAPDRAYGYTF.